Included here is one TCR beta chain sequence, with context. In the authors' methods: By means of reference gene primer amplification, nucleated cell counts were estimated. Profiled with immunoSEQ multiplex PCR; TCRdb holds only in-frame clones, not every one. Clonal size and the V and J genes are those of that table, whereas D and trimming came from the DNA. The table has 100,000 or so clones, roughly 90% seen once; the top ten hold 6.5% to 8%. The data belong to a study of blood T cell repertoires in COVID-19. Germline V gene lookup returns CDR1 MGHDK and CDR2 SYGVNS. J was trimmed by 3 bases and V by 1 base; bases with no gene match: 2. The CDR3 consists of 15 residues.

The V call is TRBV25-1, the J call TRBJ2-3; the match to TRBD1 covers 9 bases. The receptor comes from a man younger than 40 in a cohort sampled during active COVID-19. The sequenced sample was peripheral blood. The CDR3 sequence: CASSEWDRVTDTQYF. The CDR3 nucleotides are TGTGCCAGCAGTGAATGGGACAGGGTAACAGATACGCAGTATTTT.